This T cell receptor beta chain was found in a study of cytomegalovirus exposure and HLA in healthy donors. At collection, donors were nominally healthy, but unrecorded immune exposures were probable. Vbeta (60) and Jbeta (13) primers were used in the PCR. Libraries were prepared by immunoSEQ multiplex PCR; TCRdb keeps only in-frame clonotypes and omits some of them. The sample shows around 27,000 clones, and 0.71% sits with its ten largest clones. Trimming left V 4 bases short and J 2 bases short, with 12 bases between. From germline, CDR1 is SGHTA and CDR2 FQGNSA. This CDR3 has 14 amino acids. About this clone: Its antigen is currently unknown.

General study results and limits: Data from an earlier analysis indicated that most TCR beta V segments were productive either about 87% or about 30% of the time. Rare TCR sequences dominated, though some public TCRs recurred in many donors. A later analysis, which compared TCR beta chains of equal frequency, found the HLA-associated ones more clonally expanded.

This sequence joins TRBV7-2 and TRBJ2-7, with D perhaps TRBD2 (5 bases). Sequencing was carried out using PBMCs. This clonotype originated in a man younger than 40 in good health and CMV-seronegative. This CDR3 is CASSSHEGPYEQYF. DNA for the CDR3: TGTGCCAGCAGCTCCCATGAGGGTCCCTACGAGCAGTACTTC.